This TCR beta chain was sequenced during a study of T cells in Graves' hyperthyroidism and ophthalmopathy. Lactation, pregnancy, other autoimmune disease or uncontrolled infection led to exclusion of patients. Diagnosis rested on symptoms, serum thyroxine and TRAb, thyroid ultrasound, and orbital computed tomography. As for this clonotype: The antigen is unknown.

General study results and limits: The authors' 13 V-J model separated ophthalmopathy from stable hyperthyroidism. Also found in blood were most expanded thyroid clonotypes above 0.001.

Amplification of TCR beta CDR3 regions was performed using RNA transcripts as template. An initial round of RT-PCR targeting the TCR CDR3 relied on the HTBI primer set. TCRdb reanalysed the multiplex PCR reads using MiXCR and keeps one entry per CDR3 protein. Of around 420,000 distinct CDR3 sequences in the sample, about 15% were seen once. CDR1 is SGDLS, CDR2 YYNGEE, per germline. Trimming removed 0 bases from V and 6 bases from J; junction bases left unmatched: 7. CDR3 length: 16 amino acids. This rearrangement joins TRBV9 to TRBJ2-2, with 8 bases aligning to TRBD1. The receptor was isolated from a woman aged 18-29 years with Graves' hyperthyroidism. Sequenced sample: blood. The CDR3 bases are TGTGCCAGCAGCGTAGCTGGGACAGGAATCTCCGGGGAGCTGTTTTTT. Amino acids: CASSVAGTGISGELFF.